These 28 T cell receptor beta chains originate from one sample sequenced in a study of blood T cells in healthy people across ages. Using a J-beta primer mix together with a sample-barcoded 5' primer, a second PCR was run for 7 to 11 cycles. TCRdb itself ran the 5' RACE reads through MiXCR, one entry per CDR3 protein. Seen here are 700,000 to 950,000 distinct CDR3 sequences, roughly two fifths observed once, and the top ten hold 20% to 25%. Sequenced material: blood. These receptors all stem from a woman in her sixties or seventies in good health.

The chain is built from TRBV6-5 and TRBJ2-7; 7 bases line up with TRBD1. Losses at the gene ends were 5 bases for V and 3 bases for J; bases not matched to a gene: 7. The CDR3 contains 14 residues. Looked up from germline, CDR1 is MNHEY and CDR2 is SVGAGI. The CDR3 sequence is CASSRGQAHYEQYF. The CDR3 nucleotides are TGTGCCAGCAGTCGCGGACAGGCCCACTACGAGCAGTACTTC.

This clonotype has more than one count but fewer than ten. The chain links TRBV6-2 or TRBV6-3 to TRBJ1-2; D gene ambiguous. Germline V CDR1 and CDR2: MNHEY, SVGEGT. The CDR3 runs 14 residues. The ends were cut back, 5 bases at V and 8 bases at J, with 18 bases in the middle. The CDR3 DNA is TGTGCCAGCAGTGACCAGACGGCCCTGTGGGGCTACACCTTC. This encodes CASSDQTALWGYTF.

A single count supports this clonotype. V and J are TRBV9 and TRBJ2-1, with D possibly matching TRBD2 (5 bases). This CDR3 spans 14 amino acids. The germline V and J ends were trimmed by 3 bases and 7 bases, with 14 bases remaining between them. Germline assignment: CDR1 SGDLS and CDR2 YYNGEE. The chain's CDR3 is CASSEQPGSNEQFF. The CDR3 bases are TGTGCCAGCAGCGAACAACCGGGGTCAAATGAGCAGTTCTTC.

As for this clonotype: Sequence at one end of the junction differs from germline and may be a read error. The rearrangement joins TRBV7-8 to TRBJ2-1; D remains ambiguous. CDR3 length: 14 amino acids. Germline values: CDR1 SGHVS, CDR2 FQNEAQ. This chain's CDR3 is CANSSSFTSDEQFF. The CDR3 DNA reads TGTGCCAACAGCTCGTCCTTCACATCGGATGAGCAGTTCTTC.

This clonotype was detected only once. This may come from a read error, since a much larger clone is one base off. The chain carries TRBV10-3 and TRBJ2-5; 13 positions agree with TRBD2. In germline, CDR1 is ENHRY, CDR2 SYGVKD. The CDR3 covers 13 residues. The J segment lost 11 bases and the V segment lost 9 bases, leaving 9 bases of the junction unmatched. This CDR3 reads CAIRGLAGTEQYF. The CDR3 DNA reads as TGTGCCATTCGGGGACTAGCGGGGACAGAGCAGTACTTC.

This clonotype was seen a handful of times. The chain joins TRBV7-9 to TRBJ2-5; D might be TRBD1 or TRBD2, each matching 5 bases. Trimming took off 5 bases at V and 7 bases at J, with 23 bases between the two ends. The CDR3 has 16 amino acids. Per germline, CDR1 SEHNR and CDR2 FQNEAQ (reference sequence). CDR3 sequence (DNA): TGTGCCAGCAGCCGAGCCCGGGACCCAGACACGGCGACCCAGTACTTC. It specifies CASSRARDPDTATQYF.

The chain is built from TRBV7-9 and TRBJ2-2; the D gene could be TRBD1 or TRBD2 (5 bases each). The CDR3 covers 14 residues. V was pared by 5 bases and J by 1 base, with 8 bases between. Looked up from germline, CDR1 is SEHNR and CDR2 is FQNEAQ (reference sequence). This chain's CDR3 is CASSGDGNTGELFF. The CDR3 bases are TGTGCCAGCAGCGGGGACGGGAACACCGGGGAGCTGTTTTTT.

This clonotype was found many times. The J gene is TRBJ2-7, the V gene TRBV29-1, with 9 bases that match TRBD1. V was clipped by 6 bases and J by 3 bases; unmatched bases: 3. Germline V CDR1 and CDR2: SQVTM, ANQGSEA. This CDR3 spans 12 amino acids. CDR3 sequence reads: CSVQGANYEQYF. The CDR3 coding sequence is TGCAGCGTACAGGGGGCGAACTACGAGCAGTACTTC.

This clonotype showed up just a few times. The CDR3 reads CSAIKWEGNTQYF. The CDR3 DNA sequence: TGCAGTGCCATAAAGTGGGAGGGAAATACGCAGTATTTT. V is TRBV20-1 and J is TRBJ2-3, with 7 nucleotides matching TRBD2. V was pared by 6 bases and J by 7 bases, with 10 bases of the junction left unmatched. The V gene's germline CDR1 is DFQATT and CDR2 SNEGSKA (reference sequence). The CDR3 is made up of 13 amino acids.

J is TRBJ1-6 and V is TRBV7-2; 8 nucleotides align to TRBD1. The CDR3 totals 14 residues. Germline V gives CDR1 SGHTA, CDR2 FQGNSA. The V and J ends lost 3 bases and 8 bases, in that order; junction bases with no gene match: 3. DNA for the CDR3: TGTGCCAGCAGCTTCGGACAGGGATATTCACCCCTCCACTTT. It is translated as CASSFGQGYSPLHF.

This clonotype was counted a few times. The V call is TRBV5-6, the J call TRBJ2-5; 10 nucleotides match TRBD2. Germline lookup yields CDR1 SGHDT and CDR2 YYEEEE. V trimming: 6 bases; J trimming: 8 bases; junction bases outside the gene matches: 10. This CDR3 spans 14 amino acids. Here the CDR3 reads CASIPRTSGGTQYF. In DNA, the CDR3 is TGTGCCAGCATCCCTCGGACTAGCGGTGGAACCCAGTACTTC. Complete variable domain (other parts from reference TRBV5-6 and TRBJ2-5): DAGVTQSPTHLIKTRGQQVTLRCSPKSGHDTVSWYQQALGQGPQFIFQYYEEEERQRGNFPDRFSGHQFPNYSSELNVNALLLGDSALYLCASIPRTSGGTQYFGPGTRLLVL.

Written as DNA, the CDR3 is TGTGCCATCAGTGAGTCAGGGCAGGTTCGGAACGAGCAGTACTTC. This translates into CAISESGQVRNEQYF. This chain uses TRBV10-3 with TRBJ2-7; no clear D gene. V was pared by 0 bases and J by 5 bases, with 14 bases between. This CDR3 contains 15 residues. Germline V gene data show CDR1 as ENHRY and CDR2 as SYGVKD.

J is TRBJ2-1 and V is TRBV6-5; no reliable D call. This CDR3 contains 13 residues. V shed 6 bases and J shed 5 bases, with 11 bases lying between them. Germline V gives CDR1 MNHEY, CDR2 SVGAGI. The CDR3 DNA is TGTGCCAGCAGGCTCGACATCAACAATGAGCAGTTCTTC. Translating gives CASRLDINNEQFF.

This chain connects TRBV20-1 to TRBJ1-5, with D tentatively TRBD1 (6 bases). Trimming removed 3 bases at V and 2 bases at J, with 23 bases between. The CDR3 spans 18 residues. Looked up from germline, CDR1 is DFQATT and CDR2 is SNEGSKA (reference sequence). In DNA, the CDR3 is TGCAGTGCTAGCTCTGGAGGACAGTGGCGGGTGGGCAATCAGCCCCAGCATTTT. Encoded protein: CSASSGGQWRVGNQPQHF.

CDR3 protein: CASSYGRFSYEQYF. The CDR3 DNA is TGTGCCAGCAGTTACGGAAGGTTCTCCTACGAGCAGTACTTC. The chain is built from TRBV6-5 and TRBJ2-7, with no clear D. CDR3 length equals 14 residues. Trimming removed 2 bases at V and 0 bases at J, with 8 bases between. Germline assignment: CDR1 MNHEY and CDR2 SVGAGI.

Worth noting for this clonotype: A read error may produce the germline difference seen at one junction end. The CDR3 DNA sequence: TGTGCCGGGAGTGTAAGTAGGAAAGCTTTCTTT. This gives the protein CAGSVSRKAFF. This chain joins TRBV30 and TRBJ1-1, with D uncertain. The CDR3 has 11 residues. Germline CDR1 GTSNPN, CDR2 SVGIG (reference sequence).

The chain has TRBV20-1 and TRBJ1-6; D remains unclear. Looked up from germline, CDR1 is DFQATT and CDR2 is SNEGSKA (reference sequence). CDR3 length equals 15 residues. V was clipped by 3 bases and J by 0 bases, with 9 bases between them. CDR3 DNA sequence: TGCAGTGCTAGTTTGGGGAGCTCCTATAATTCACCCCTCCACTTT. It yields the protein CSASLGSSYNSPLHF.

This clonotype was seen a few times. One base away lies a much larger clone, so this may be a sequencing read error. V usage is TRBV12-3 or TRBV12-4 and J usage is TRBJ1-1; D uncertain. Trimming stripped 6 bases from V and 1 base from J, with 3 bases between. The CDR3 sequence is 11 residues long. CDR3 amino acids: CASRQNTEAFF. The CDR3 DNA sequence: TGTGCCAGCAGGCAGAACACTGAAGCTTTCTTT.

The CDR3 loop reads CASRLRGESSYNEQFF. CDR3 DNA sequence: TGTGCCAGCCGCCTTCGTGGGGAGAGCTCCTACAATGAGCAGTTCTTC. The rearrangement links TRBV18 to TRBJ2-1, with D possibly TRBD2 on 5 matching bases. With 8 bases removed from V and 0 bases from J, the gap between germline ends came to 17 bases. The germline V gene has CDR1 KGHSH and CDR2 LQKENI. The CDR3 is 16 amino acids.

This clonotype was seen a handful of times. The chain is built from TRBV6-2 or TRBV6-3 and TRBJ2-1, with 13 bases matching TRBD2. This CDR3 is 20 amino acids long. Trimming cost V 8 bases and J 2 bases; bases outside gene matches: 18. Germline CDR1 is MNHEY and CDR2 is SVGEGT. The CDR3 sequence: CASLAGTSGIPRPTYNEQFF. The CDR3 DNA follows: TGTGCCAGCCTCGCCGGGACTAGCGGGATTCCACGACCCACCTACAATGAGCAGTTCTTC.

Ten or more counts support this clonotype. V and J are TRBV12-3 or TRBV12-4 and TRBJ2-5; TRBD1 agrees at 7 bases. The J segment lost 5 bases and the V segment lost 5 bases, leaving 8 bases of the junction unmatched. This CDR3 contains 14 residues. The CDR3 nucleotides read TGTGCCAGCAGTACCGAGGGGGCATGGGAGACCCAGTACTTC. Translating gives CASSTEGAWETQYF.

There are many counts of this clonotype. This sequence joins TRBV29-1 and TRBJ2-5, with 10 positions matching TRBD2. There are 14 residues in the CDR3. V was pared by 2 bases and J by 2 bases, with 2 bases of the junction left unmatched. Germline CDR1 SQVTM, CDR2 ANQGSEA. CDR3 residues: CSVETSGAQETQYF. The CDR3 coding sequence is TGCAGCGTTGAAACTAGCGGGGCTCAAGAGACCCAGTACTTC.

V is TRBV11-1 and J is TRBJ2-7; 7 bases match TRBD1. Germline V lookup: CDR1 SGHAT, CDR2 FQDESV (reference sequence). V trimming: 4 bases; J trimming: 5 bases; junction bases outside the gene matches: 17. This CDR3 contains 17 residues. CDR3 DNA: TGTGCCAGCAGCTCACGTTGGCCGGGACAGACCCACGACGAGCAGTACTTC. It yields the protein CASSSRWPGQTHDEQYF. Full variable domain (remainder filled in from reference TRBV11-1 and TRBJ2-7): EAEVAQSPRYKITEKSQAVAFWCDPISGHATLYWYRQILGQGPELLVQFQDESVVDDSQLPKDRFSAERLKGVDSTLKIQPAELGDSAMYLCASSSRWPGQTHDEQYFGPGTRLTVT.

This chain links TRBV7-8 with TRBJ2-3, with TRBD2 matching over 7 bases. The CDR3 has 14 amino acids. J gave up 5 bases and V 4 bases, and 6 bases lay outside the gene matches. The germline V gene encodes CDR1 SGHVS and CDR2 FQNEAQ. The DNA of the CDR3 is TGTGCCAGCAGCTGGGGGACTACTGGAGATACGCAGTATTTT. It specifies CASSWGTTGDTQYF.

V and J are TRBV6-4 and TRBJ2-1; D may be TRBD1 or TRBD2 (6 bases each). V was shortened by 11 bases and J by 0 bases, with 14 bases between the two germline ends. The CDR3 spans 14 residues. Germline assignment: CDR1 MRHNA and CDR2 SNTAGT. The chain's CDR3 is CARGHGISYNEQFF. As DNA, the CDR3 is TGTGCCCGGGGGCACGGTATCTCCTACAATGAGCAGTTCTTC.

With respect to this clonotype: One junction end disagrees with the germline gene, perhaps due to a read error. The CDR3 reads CASSYSDRVDNERFF. DNA for the CDR3: TGTGCCAGCAGTTACTCCGACAGGGTGGACAATGAGCGGTTCTTC. The genes are TRBV6-6 and TRBJ2-1, with TRBD1 matching over 7 bases. Germline V CDR1 and CDR2: MNHNY, SVGAGI (reference sequence). The CDR3 runs 15 residues.

The V and J genes are TRBV12-3 or TRBV12-4 and TRBJ2-2; the D gene could be TRBD1 or TRBD2 (6 bases each). The CDR3 length is 15 residues. V was trimmed by 3 bases and J by 4 bases, leaving 12 bases between them. In DNA, the CDR3 is TGTGCCAGCAGTTTTATGGGGGGCGGCACCGGGGAGCTGTTTTTT. This translates into CASSFMGGGTGELFF.

The gene calls are TRBV7-8 and TRBJ2-3; a weak D match, TRBD1 (6 bases). CDR3 length equals 15 residues. The V and J ends lost 3 bases and 4 bases respectively, with 14 bases between them. Looked up from germline, CDR1 is SGHVS and CDR2 is FQNEAQ. CDR3 in amino acids: CASSLADSLPDTQYF. The CDR3 DNA sequence: TGTGCCAGCAGCTTGGCGGACAGCCTCCCAGATACGCAGTATTTT.